This T cell receptor (beta chain) was profiled in a study of T cell responses to AZD1222 COVID-19 vaccine (dated by TCRdb to the early 2020s). As for the study more broadly: TCR sequencing covered some 240 trial participants: around 210 given two doses of AZD1222 and around 25 given two doses of MenACWY control vaccine. Enrollment into the trials was organized by age into subgroups of 18-55, 56-69 and 70-plus years, and those subgroups contained roughly 140, 27 and 60 TCR-sequenced participants, respectively. Summary of the overall study and its limitations: Nearly half of unique spike-specific TCRs reportedly recognized epitopes outside regions mutated in the B.1.351 and B.1.1.7 variants. Conclusions about previously exposed vaccinees are limited because only five to seven AZD1222 recipients were SARS-CoV-2 seropositive at baseline. Because no day 14 peak-response samples were available, repertoires were characterized only after the peak T cell response. The whole spike protein was spanned by vaccine-associated CD4 TCRs, and dominant responses were seen in regions 160-218 and 743-854. The 56-69-year group was small, and its depth increase did not reach significance, likely because of low power. After two AZD1222 doses, spike-specific TCR breadth and depth were significantly higher than at day 0 and than in MenACWY recipients. Most participants were white British and females outnumbered males, and the authors suggested that clonal diversity may have been underestimated.

Read against the paper, the sample's time point label means: about 28 days (+/-7) after the second vaccine dose. AZD1222 recipients whose second dose came at about 4 weeks and those whose second dose came at about 12 weeks were combined into one group, since spike-specific TCR depth and breadth did not differ between the two schedules. Vaccinee samples were obtained from the UK trials COV001 and COV002, which included a single-blind randomized controlled phase 2/3 trial of AZD1222 (ChAdOx1 nCoV-19) in healthy adults. For TCRbeta chain sequencing, PBMC samples from trial participants were taken at day 0 and at day 28 after the second dose. The CDR3 regions of human TCRbeta chains were analyzed by immunosequencing. As for the authors' bioinformatics: Repertoire TCRs were matched against a reference library of SARS-CoV-2-specific TCRs generated with the MIRA antigen-specificity platform. Breadth was defined as the fraction of unique TCRs that were SARS-CoV-2-associated, and depth was defined as the fraction of total T cells that were SARS-CoV-2-associated. Using the MIRA data, each spike-specific TCR was mapped to the spike region that the TCR reacts to and placed in a CD4 or CD8 class. Log10-transformed breadth and depth values were compared by one-way ANOVA with Sidak's multiple comparisons tests. Sourced from immuneACCESS, this table was stored by TCRdb with only in-frame sequences that have V and J called. A share of the clones is absent; for the studies checked, an unresolved V gene accounts for under half, and the remainder has no known explanation. The V and J calls and the clone size are those of that table, but D and trimming were determined from the DNA. This sample comprises 110,000 or so clones, around 89% of them detected only once. The top ten clonotypes cover under 6.5% of the sample.

A remark on this clone: The antigen it binds to is not known. The sample holds no much larger clone one base away, and base qualities are not on file.

The CDR3 spans 14 residues, from the cysteine through the phenylalanine. The sequence is cut down to CDR3 DNA, 42 bases in frame from base 1. Relative to germline, V is missing 10 bases and J is missing 6 bases, with 13 bases of the junction outside any gene match. CDR1 MNHEY and CDR2 SMNVEV were looked up in the germline V gene (reference sequence). The sample here was peripheral blood, taken 28 days after the second AZD1222 dose. The sequence came from an adult who received the AZD1222 COVID-19 vaccine. The sequence joins TRBV27 to TRBJ1-2; TRBD1 aligns with 8 central bases. In nucleotides, the sequence is TGTGCCACCTTAGACCCGGGACAGGAGAATGGCTACACCTTC. The encoded protein is CATLDPGQENGYTF.